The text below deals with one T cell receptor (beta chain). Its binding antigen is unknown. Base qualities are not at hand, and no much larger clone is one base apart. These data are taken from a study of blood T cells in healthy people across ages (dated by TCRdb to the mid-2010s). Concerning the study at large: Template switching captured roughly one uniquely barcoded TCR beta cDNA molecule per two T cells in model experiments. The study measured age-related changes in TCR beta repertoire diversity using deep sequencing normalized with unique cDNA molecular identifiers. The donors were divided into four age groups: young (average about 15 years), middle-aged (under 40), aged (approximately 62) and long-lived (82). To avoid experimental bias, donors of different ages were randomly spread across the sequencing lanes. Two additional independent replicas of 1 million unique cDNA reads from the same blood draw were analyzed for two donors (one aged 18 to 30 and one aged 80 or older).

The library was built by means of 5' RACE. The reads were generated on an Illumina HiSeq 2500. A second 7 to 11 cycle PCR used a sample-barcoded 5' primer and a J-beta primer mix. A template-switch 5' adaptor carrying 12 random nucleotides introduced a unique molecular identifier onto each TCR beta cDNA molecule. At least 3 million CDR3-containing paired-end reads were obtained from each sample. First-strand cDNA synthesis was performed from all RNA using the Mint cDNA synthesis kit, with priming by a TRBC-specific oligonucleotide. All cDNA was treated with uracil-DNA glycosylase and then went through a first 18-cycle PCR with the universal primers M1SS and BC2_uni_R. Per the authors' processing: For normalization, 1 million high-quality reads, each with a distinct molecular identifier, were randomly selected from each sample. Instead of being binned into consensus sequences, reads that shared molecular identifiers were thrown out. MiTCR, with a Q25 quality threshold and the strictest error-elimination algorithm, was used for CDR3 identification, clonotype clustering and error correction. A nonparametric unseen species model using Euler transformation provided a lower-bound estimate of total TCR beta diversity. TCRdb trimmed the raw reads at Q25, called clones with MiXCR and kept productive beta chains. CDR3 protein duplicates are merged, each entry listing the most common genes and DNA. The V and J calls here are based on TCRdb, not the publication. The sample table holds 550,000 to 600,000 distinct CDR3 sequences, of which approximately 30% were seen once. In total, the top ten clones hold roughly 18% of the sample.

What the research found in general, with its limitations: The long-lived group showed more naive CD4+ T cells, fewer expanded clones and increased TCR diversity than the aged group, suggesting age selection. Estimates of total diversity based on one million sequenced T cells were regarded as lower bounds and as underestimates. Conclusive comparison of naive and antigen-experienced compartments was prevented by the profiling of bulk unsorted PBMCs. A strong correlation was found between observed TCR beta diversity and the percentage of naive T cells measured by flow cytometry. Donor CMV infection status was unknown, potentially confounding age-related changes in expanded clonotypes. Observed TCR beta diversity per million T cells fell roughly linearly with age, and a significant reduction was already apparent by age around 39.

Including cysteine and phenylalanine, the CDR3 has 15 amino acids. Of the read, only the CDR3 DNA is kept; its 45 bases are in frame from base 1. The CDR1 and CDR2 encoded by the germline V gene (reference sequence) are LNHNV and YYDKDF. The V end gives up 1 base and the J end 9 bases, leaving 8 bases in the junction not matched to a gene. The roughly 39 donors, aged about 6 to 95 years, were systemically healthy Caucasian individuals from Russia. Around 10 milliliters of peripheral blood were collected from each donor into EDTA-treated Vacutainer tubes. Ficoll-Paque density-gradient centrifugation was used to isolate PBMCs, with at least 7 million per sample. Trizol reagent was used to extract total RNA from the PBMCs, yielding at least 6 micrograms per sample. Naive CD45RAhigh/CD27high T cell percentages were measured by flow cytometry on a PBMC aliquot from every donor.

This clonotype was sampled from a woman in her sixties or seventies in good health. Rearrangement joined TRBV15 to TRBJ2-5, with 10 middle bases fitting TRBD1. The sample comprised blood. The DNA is TGTGCCACCAGCAGAGCCGGGACAGGGGTGATGGCCCAGTACTTC. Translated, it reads CATSRAGTGVMAQYF.